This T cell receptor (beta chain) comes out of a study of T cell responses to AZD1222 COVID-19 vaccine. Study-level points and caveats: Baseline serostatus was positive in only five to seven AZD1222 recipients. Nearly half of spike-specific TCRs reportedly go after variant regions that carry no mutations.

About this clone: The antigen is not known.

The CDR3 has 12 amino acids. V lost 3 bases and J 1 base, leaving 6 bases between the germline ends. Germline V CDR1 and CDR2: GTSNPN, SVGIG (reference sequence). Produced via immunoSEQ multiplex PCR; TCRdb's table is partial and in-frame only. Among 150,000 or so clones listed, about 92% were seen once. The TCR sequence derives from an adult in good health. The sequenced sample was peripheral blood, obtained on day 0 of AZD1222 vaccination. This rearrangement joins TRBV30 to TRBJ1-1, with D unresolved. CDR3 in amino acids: CAWSRENTEAFF. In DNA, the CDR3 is TGTGCCTGGAGCCGGGAGAACACTGAAGCTTTCTTT.